The 15 T cell receptor beta chains below all came from one sample that was sequenced in a study of cytomegalovirus exposure and HLA in healthy donors. Primers for the PCR totalled 60 Vbeta and 13 Jbeta. Libraries were prepared by immunoSEQ multiplex PCR; TCRdb keeps only in-frame clonotypes and omits some of them. The sample lists roughly 180,000 clones; about 79% were seen once. Material for sequencing was PBMCs. All receptors derive from a girl aged 2-15 years in good health and CMV-seropositive.

The chain links TRBV5-4 to TRBJ2-7; the D gene is possibly TRBD1 (6 bases). Trimming stripped 4 bases from V and 0 bases from J, with 11 bases between. CDR1 and CDR2 from the germline V gene are SGHNT and YYREEE (reference sequence). The CDR3 has 14 amino acids. CDR3 nucleotides: TGTGCCAGCAGCCGCACAGGGCCCTCCTACGAGCAGTACTTC. It codes for CASSRTGPSYEQYF.

This clone was seen once. The chain recombines TRBV28 with TRBJ1-1; 8 bases fit TRBD1. CDR3 size: 14 residues. With 7 bases clipped from V and 5 bases from J, the junction kept 9 bases outside the gene matches. Germline CDR1 is MDHEN and CDR2 is SYDVKM. This chain's CDR3 is CASIVQGARTEAFF. The DNA for the CDR3 is TGTGCCAGCATTGTTCAGGGGGCAAGGACTGAAGCTTTCTTT. Combining the CDR3 with reference TRBV28 and TRBJ1-1 gives the whole variable domain DVKVTQSSRYLVKRTGEKVFLECVQDMDHENMFWYRQDPGLGLRLIYFSYDVKMKEKGDIPEGYSVSREKKERFSLILESASTNQTSMYLCASIVQGARTEAFFGQGTRLTVV.

The chain carries TRBV28 and TRBJ2-7; TRBD2 agrees at 8 bases. V trimming: 5 bases; J trimming: 3 bases; junction bases outside the gene matches: 9. The germline CDR1 and CDR2 sequences are MDHEN and SYDVKM. The CDR3 length is 15 residues. CDR3 in amino acids: CASSPSGSGSYEQYF. CDR3 nucleotides: TGTGCCAGCAGTCCGTCGGGGAGCGGGAGCTACGAGCAGTACTTC.

In this sample, this clone turned up once. The V and J genes are TRBV14 and TRBJ1-1; the match to TRBD1 covers 7 bases. The germline CDR1 and CDR2 sequences are SGHDN and FVKESK. The CDR3 is 15 residues long. J gave up 0 bases and V 1 base, and 2 bases lay outside the gene matches. The CDR3 coding sequence is TGTGCCAGCAGCCAAGTAGGGGGCATGAACACTGAAGCTTTCTTT. Its protein is CASSQVGGMNTEAFF. The whole variable domain, remainder taken from reference TRBV14 and TRBJ1-1, is EAGVTQFPSHSVIEKGQTVTLRCDPISGHDNLYWYRRVMGKEIKFLLHFVKESKQDESGMPNNRFLAERTGGTYSTLKVQPAELEDSGVYFCASSQVGGMNTEAFFGQGTRLTVV.

V and J are TRBV9 and TRBJ2-2, with TRBD1 as a possible D gene (6 bases). Trimming pared 2 bases from V and 1 base from J, leaving 9 bases between. The CDR3 runs 15 residues. The germline V gene encodes CDR1 SGDLS and CDR2 YYNGEE. As DNA, the CDR3 is TGTGCCAGCAGCGTTGCAGGGGAGAACACCGGGGAGCTGTTTTTT. This sequence encodes CASSVAGENTGELFF.

This clone came up once. The V gene is TRBV7-3, the J gene TRBJ1-2, with TRBD1 identical over 10 bases. Germline V CDR1 and CDR2: SGHTA, FQGTGA. This CDR3 has 16 residues. Trimming took 2 bases from V and 2 from J; bases not matched to a gene: 5. CDR3 sequence (DNA): TGTGCCAGCAGCTTACCTCCGGGACAGGGGAACTATGGCTACACCTTC. Protein: CASSLPPGQGNYGYTF.

This chain links TRBV6-5 with TRBJ1-5; D gene uncertain. Germline V gene lookup returns CDR1 MNHEY and CDR2 SVGAGI. The CDR3 contains 13 residues. Trimming pared 7 bases from V and 5 bases from J, leaving 12 bases between. The DNA for the CDR3 is TGTGCCAGCATTGACAATTTAGATCAGCCCCAGCATTTT. Its translation is CASIDNLDQPQHF.

This sequence joins TRBV6-6 and TRBJ2-1, with D possibly TRBD1 on 6 matching bases. V was shortened by 9 bases and J by 13 bases, with 16 bases between the two germline ends. The CDR3 covers 11 residues. Germline V gene data show CDR1 as MNHNY and CDR2 as SVGAGI (reference sequence). The CDR3 DNA follows: TGTGCCAGTAGGGAACAGGGCGGCCAGTTCTTC. Translating it yields CASREQGGQFF.

The chain links TRBV2 to TRBJ2-3; TRBD2 is a possible D gene (7 bases). Germline CDR1 SNHLY, CDR2 FYNNEI. The CDR3 runs 15 residues. The CDR3 protein is CGSRGPSRDADTQYF. The CDR3 region has the DNA TGTGGCTCGCGGGGGCCCAGCAGGGACGCAGATACGCAGTATTTT.

The chain uses TRBV2 and TRBJ1-2, with a possible D match to TRBD1 (6 bases). This CDR3 is built from 13 residues. V lost 7 bases, J lost 10 bases, and 19 bases lay in between. Germline CDR1 and CDR2: SNHLY and FYNNEI. Here the CDR3 reads CASTEMVRGAYTF. For the CDR3, the DNA is TGTGCCAGCACGGAAATGGTCAGGGGAGCCTACACCTTC.

This sequence joins TRBV29-1 and TRBJ1-2; D is possibly TRBD1 (6 bases). The germline CDR1 and CDR2 sequences are SQVTM and ANQGSEA. The CDR3 is made up of 14 amino acids. V was pared by 3 bases and J by 7 bases, with 18 bases between. CDR3 coding DNA: TGCAGCGTTGATGTTTTAGGGGGGGCAAGTGGCTACACCTTC. Translated: CSVDVLGGASGYTF.

The V gene is TRBV19, the J gene TRBJ1-2; D not resolved. Trimming left V 5 bases short and J 2 bases short, with 3 bases between. CDR3 size: 11 residues. Germline V lookup: CDR1 LNHDA, CDR2 SQIVND (reference sequence). For the CDR3, the DNA is TGTGCCAGTAGTGGCAACTATGGCTACACCTTC. Translating gives CASSGNYGYTF.

The chain combines TRBV28 with TRBJ1-2, with TRBD1 matching 9 bases. From germline, CDR1 is MDHEN and CDR2 SYDVKM. The CDR3 totals 15 residues. J gave up 4 bases and V 4 bases, and 7 bases lay outside the gene matches. In nucleotides, the CDR3 is TGTGCCAGCAGTTCTTCACAGGGGGCATTCTATGGCTACACCTTC. Translated, it gives CASSSSQGAFYGYTF.

The genes are TRBV11-3 and TRBJ1-1; weak D call: TRBD1 (6 bases). Germline values: CDR1 SGHNT, CDR2 YENEEA. Trimming removed 1 base from V and 6 bases from J, with 12 bases in between. The CDR3 sequence is 14 residues long. The CDR3 DNA reads TGTGCCAGCAGCTTAGGGGGGGGCAGATCTGAAGCTTTCTTT. Translation gives CASSLGGGRSEAFF.

The chain couples TRBV30 to TRBJ2-7; a weak D match, TRBD1 (5 bases). V lost 0 bases, J lost 6 bases, and 15 bases lay in between. Germline loops: CDR1 GTSNPN, CDR2 SVGIG (reference sequence). This CDR3 spans 14 amino acids. CDR3 sequence: CAWSVLPRGSEQYF. The DNA for the CDR3 is TGTGCCTGGAGTGTACTACCTAGGGGAAGCGAGCAGTACTTC.